These 5 T cell receptor beta chains were all obtained from the same sample, sequenced in a study of T cell repertoires in cytomegalovirus infection. TCRdb passed the reads through MiXCR, listing each CDR3 protein once. The sample records approximately 250,000 distinct CDR3 sequences, under 25% being singletons. Sequencing was carried out using CD8+ T cells from PBMCs. The receptors were gathered from a human donor in good health (CMV status not recorded). Some clones in this sample may be carry-over from other donors' samples.

The chain couples TRBV19 to TRBJ1-5; D is ambiguous. CDR1 is LNHDA, CDR2 SQIVND, per germline (reference sequence). The CDR3 is 15 amino acids. V was clipped by 2 bases and J by 3 bases, with 11 bases between them. In DNA form, the CDR3 reads TGTGCCAGTAGTATATTTGACAATTTCAATCAGCCCCAGCATTTT. It translates to CASSIFDNFNQPQHF. Full variable domain (remainder filled in from reference TRBV19 and TRBJ1-5): DGGITQSPKYLFRKEGQNVTLSCEQNLNHDAMYWYRQDPGQGLRLIYYSQIVNDFQKGDIAEGYSVSREKKESFPLTVTSAQKNPTAFYLCASSIFDNFNQPQHFGDGTRLSIL.

This clonotype has more than one count but fewer than ten. CDR3 protein: CASSLASSDEQFF. The CDR3 region has the DNA TGTGCCAGCAGCTTAGCCAGCAGCGATGAGCAGTTCTTC. The V gene is TRBV7-9, the J gene TRBJ2-1; D uncertain. The V gene lost 0 bases and the J gene lost 8 bases, with 8 bases spanning the gap. The CDR3 extends over 13 amino acids. The V gene's germline CDR1 is SEHNR and CDR2 FQNEAQ (reference sequence).

The chain couples TRBV5-4 to TRBJ2-7; TRBD1 matches 9 bases. Losses at the gene ends were 4 bases for V and 3 bases for J; bases not matched to a gene: 8. The CDR3 length is 15 residues. Germline V gene data show CDR1 as SGHNT and CDR2 as YYREEE (reference sequence). In DNA, the CDR3 is TGTGCCAGCAGCATTTTCGGACAGGGGATCTACGAGCAGTACTTC. Residues: CASSIFGQGIYEQYF.

This clonotype appeared many times. This chain connects TRBV12-3 or TRBV12-4 to TRBJ2-5; 10 nucleotides match TRBD2. The CDR3 spans 16 residues. V shed 5 bases and J 3 bases; nucleotides not matched to a gene: 9. The CDR3 bases are TGTGCCAGCAGTCCATTCGCTAGCGGGGGAAAAGAGACCCAGTACTTC. As protein: CASSPFASGGKETQYF.

In its sample, this clonotype was seen a few times. The chain recombines TRBV2 with TRBJ2-7; D perhaps matches TRBD1 (5 bases). This CDR3 spans 14 amino acids. Germline loops: CDR1 SNHLY, CDR2 FYNNEI. V lost 3 bases and J lost 4, with 13 bases in between. The chain's CDR3 is CASSDQGPPYEQYF. CDR3 bases: TGTGCCAGCAGTGACCAGGGCCCACCGTACGAGCAGTACTTC.